A selection of T cell receptor beta chains follows, all from one sample in a study of cytomegalovirus exposure and HLA in healthy donors. Clones were read by immunoSEQ multiplex PCR, and TCRdb kept only the in-frame ones, dropping some. The sample yields 260,000 or so clones, 80% to 90% seen once. Sequenced sample: PBMCs. All receptors derive from a man aged 18 to 29 in good health and CMV-seronegative. Each CDR3 is given with its conserved first and last residue. The order of the fields is V gene, D gene, J gene, clone size, CDR3 protein, CDR3 DNA. A D gene is named only where the DNA matches it firmly. For some rows the clone size is stated as once, few or many, or as a class when expanded; others skip it.

v_gene: TRBV28; d_gene: TRBD2; j_gene: TRBJ2-5; abundance: .; CDR3aa: CASSFSGASWETQYF; CDR3nt: TGTGCCAGCAGTTTTAGCGGGGCTTCGTGGGAGACCCAGTACTTC
v_gene: TRBV6-5; d_gene: TRBD1; j_gene: TRBJ1-5; abundance: .; CDR3aa: CASSSTQGAQPQHF; CDR3nt: TGTGCCAGCAGTTCGACACAGGGGGCACAGCCCCAGCATTTT
v_gene: TRBV6-1; d_gene: .; j_gene: TRBJ2-7; abundance: .; CDR3aa: CASREVWAHYEQYF; CDR3nt: TGTGCCAGCAGGGAGGTGTGGGCCCACTACGAGCAGTACTTC
v_gene: TRBV18; d_gene: TRBD2; j_gene: TRBJ2-1; abundance: .; CDR3aa: CASSPASGSSYNEQFF; CDR3nt: TGTGCCAGCTCACCAGCTAGCGGGAGCTCCTACAATGAGCAGTTCTTC
v_gene: TRBV5-5; d_gene: TRBD2; j_gene: TRBJ2-1; abundance: .; CDR3aa: CASSSIIAGSSYNEQFF; CDR3nt: TGTGCCAGCAGCTCAATCATAGCGGGGAGCTCCTACAATGAGCAGTTCTTC
v_gene: TRBV28; d_gene: .; j_gene: TRBJ1-2; abundance: once; CDR3aa: CASSSSTPTNGYTF; CDR3nt: TGTGCCAGCAGTTCCTCAACGCCTACTAATGGCTACACCTTC
v_gene: TRBV4-3; d_gene: .; j_gene: TRBJ1-5; abundance: .; CDR3aa: CASSHPDRFQPQHF; CDR3nt: TGCGCCAGCAGCCACCCGGACAGATTCCAGCCCCAGCATTTT
v_gene: TRBV7-9; d_gene: .; j_gene: TRBJ1-2; abundance: few; CDR3aa: CASSRGSDYGYTF; CDR3nt: TGTGCCAGCAGCAGGGGTTCAGACTATGGCTACACCTTC
v_gene: TRBV19; d_gene: .; j_gene: TRBJ2-1; abundance: .; CDR3aa: CASSIGPRSEQFF; CDR3nt: TGTGCCAGTAGTATAGGTCCTCGTAGTGAGCAGTTCTTC
v_gene: TRBV10-2; d_gene: .; j_gene: TRBJ1-1; abundance: .; CDR3aa: CASSEGYQTEAFF; CDR3nt: TGCGCCAGCAGTGAGGGTTACCAGACTGAAGCTTTCTTT
v_gene: TRBV7-2; d_gene: TRBD2; j_gene: TRBJ2-7; abundance: .; CDR3aa: CASSLYVAGHEQYF; CDR3nt: TGTGCCAGCAGCTTATACGTAGCGGGTCACGAGCAGTACTTC
v_gene: TRBV13; d_gene: .; j_gene: TRBJ2-7; abundance: .; CDR3aa: CASSLNGQLDEQYF; CDR3nt: TGTGCCAGCAGCTTAAATGGACAGCTAGACGAGCAGTACTTC
v_gene: TRBV25-1; d_gene: .; j_gene: TRBJ1-6; abundance: .; CDR3aa: CASSELDRSYSPLHF; CDR3nt: TGTGCCAGCAGTGAACTCGACAGGAGTTATTCACCCCTCCACTTT